This is a list of T cell receptor beta chains from one sample in a study of blood T cells in healthy people across ages. TCRdb reprocessed the 5' RACE reads via MiXCR and lists one record per CDR3 protein. The sample has 1.5 million or so distinct CDR3 sequences, roughly 40% seen once. Sequencing was performed on blood. The origin of the receptors is a woman aged 18-29 years in good health. The CDR3 runs from the conserved cysteine through the conserved F or W. D genes are given only for firm matches. Only part of the rows carry a size: once, few, many, or a class if the clone is expanded.

length	V	D	J	size	CDR3	DNA
14	TRBV5-1	TRBD1	TRBJ2-1	-	CASSFGQGASEQFF	TGCGCCAGCAGCTTTGGACAGGGGGCGAGTGAGCAGTTCTTC
17	TRBV6-5	TRBD2	TRBJ2-1	few	CASSYGLLAGLNNEQFF	TGTGCCAGCAGTTATGGGCTCCTAGCGGGACTAAACAATGAGCAGTTCTTC
16	TRBV5-1	-	TRBJ1-2	-	CASSLYIGTPSQGYTF	TGCGCCAGCAGCTTGTACATAGGGACACCTTCACAAGGCTACACCTTC
16	TRBV4-2	-	TRBJ2-7	few	CASSQRAGRTSYEQYF	TGTGCCAGCAGCCAAAGGGCGGGACGGACCTCCTACGAGCAGTACTTC
15	TRBV4-1	TRBD1	TRBJ2-4	few	CASSQPGQQKNIQYF	TGCGCCAGCAGCCAACCGGGACAGCAAAAAAACATTCAGTACTTC
14	TRBV14	-	TRBJ1-3	-	CASSAGGFGNTIYF	TGTGCCAGCAGCGCGGGGGGCTTTGGAAACACCATATATTTT
14	TRBV12-3/TRBV12-4	TRBD1	TRBJ2-3	-	CASRQGEGWDTQYF	TGTGCCAGCAGGCAGGGGGAAGGTTGGGATACGCAGTATTTT
14	TRBV20-1	-	TRBJ2-5	many	CSAVDTWVKETQYF	TGCAGTGCTGTAGATACCTGGGTCAAGGAGACCCAGTACTTC
15	TRBV5-1	TRBD2	TRBJ2-1	many	CASSFEAGGWNEQFF	TGCGCCAGCAGCTTCGAAGCGGGAGGTTGGAATGAGCAGTTCTTC
15	TRBV5-6	-	TRBJ2-3	-	CASSLGLTKPDTQYF	TGTGCCAGCAGCTTGGGTCTAACGAAACCAGATACGCAGTATTTT
13	TRBV27	-	TRBJ2-2	-	CASRVGTIGELFF	TGTGCCAGCAGGGTAGGGACAATCGGGGAGCTGTTTTTT
16	TRBV5-6	-	TRBJ2-3	few	CASSLGTSFSTDTQYF	TGTGCCAGCAGCTTGGGTACTAGCTTTAGCACAGATACGCAGTATTTT
15	TRBV6-5	TRBD1	TRBJ2-3	-	CASSYRTGSADTQYF	TGTGCCAGCAGTTACAGGACAGGTTCGGCAGATACGCAGTATTTT
13	TRBV20-1	TRBD2	TRBJ2-4	few	CSARTAGGWEQYF	TGCAGTGCTAGAACAGCGGGAGGGTGGGAGCAGTACTTC
16	TRBV3-1	-	TRBJ1-1	few	CASSQGIPALNTEAFF	TGTGCCAGCAGCCAAGGGATCCCAGCCCTGAACACTGAAGCTTTCTTT
14	TRBV3-1	-	TRBJ2-3	-	CASSQTLGRDTQYF	TGTGCCAGCAGCCAAACTCTCGGGAGAGATACGCAGTATTTT
13	TRBV20-1	-	TRBJ1-2	once	CSARVRGSDGYTF	TGCAGTGCCAGGGTCCGGGGTTCCGATGGCTACACCTTC
14	TRBV29-1	-	TRBJ2-5	-	CSVEAASLEETQYF	TGCAGCGTTGAAGCGGCTAGCTTGGAGGAGACCCAGTACTTC
14	TRBV9	-	TRBJ1-1	few	CASSVGGGGTEAFF	TGTGCCAGCAGCGTAGGTGGGGGCGGCACTGAAGCTTTCTTT
16	TRBV6-4	TRBD1	TRBJ1-2	few	CASSDSKGQANYGYTF	TGTGCCAGCAGTGACTCGAAGGGACAGGCTAACTATGGCTACACCTTC
13	TRBV20-1	-	TRBJ2-1	-	CSAGGDPYNEQFF	TGCAGTGCTGGAGGGGATCCCTACAATGAGCAGTTCTTC
14	TRBV14	-	TRBJ2-3	-	CACSQGQITDTQYF	TGTGCCTGCAGCCAAGGCCAGATCACAGATACGCAGTATTTT
14	TRBV10-3	-	TRBJ1-4	few	CAISESGTNEKLFF	TGTGCCATCAGTGAGTCCGGCACGAATGAAAAACTGTTTTTT
14	TRBV10-3	-	TRBJ2-7	-	CAITGTPSYNEQYF	TGTGCCATCACAGGGACTCCCTCCTACAATGAGCAGTACTTC
12	TRBV12-3/TRBV12-4	-	TRBJ1-2	few	CASSLAVYGYTF	TGTGCCAGCAGTTTGGCGGTCTATGGCTACACCTTC
14	TRBV12-3/TRBV12-4	-	TRBJ2-1	many	CASSFDSSYNEQFF	TGTGCCAGCAGTTTTGACAGCTCCTACAATGAGCAGTTCTTC
14	TRBV4-1	-	TRBJ2-1	few	CASSSESSYNEQFF	TGCGCCAGCAGCTCAGAGAGCTCCTACAATGAGCAGTTCTTC
13	TRBV20-1	TRBD1	TRBJ1-5	many	CSASGQGNQPQHF	TGCAGTGCTAGCGGACAGGGAAATCAGCCCCAGCATTTT
16	TRBV20-1	-	TRBJ2-1	-	CSASNYGVGRPNEQFF	TGCAGTGCTAGTAATTACGGCGTCGGGCGCCCCAATGAGCAGTTCTTC
15	TRBV5-5	TRBD1	TRBJ2-7	-	CASTQNRGMAYEQYF	TGTGCCAGCACCCAGAACAGGGGGATGGCCTACGAGCAGTACTTC
12	TRBV7-9	-	TRBJ1-2	-	CASVRDLYGYTF	TGTGCCAGCGTGAGGGACCTCTATGGCTACACCTTC
14	TRBV27	-	TRBJ1-2	-	CASSIGEGTDGYTF	TGTGCCAGCTCCATCGGGGAGGGAACGGATGGCTACACCTTC
16	TRBV7-9	TRBD1	TRBJ2-2	few	CASSPTGTVNTGELFF	TGTGCCAGCAGTCCCACCGGGACAGTGAACACCGGGGAGCTGTTTTTT
17	TRBV4-1	-	TRBJ2-3	few	CASSHGVDGARTDTQYF	TGCGCCAGCAGCCATGGCGTGGACGGGGCCCGCACAGATACGCAGTATTTT
14	TRBV12-3/TRBV12-4	-	TRBJ2-1	-	CASTRAAGPNEQFF	TGTGCCAGCACCCGGGCGGCGGGCCCCAATGAGCAGTTCTTC
18	TRBV6-5	-	TRBJ2-3	-	CASSYSKSPGSSTDTQYF	TGTGCCAGCAGTTACTCAAAGTCCCCGGGGTCGTCCACAGATACGCAGTATTTT
15	TRBV29-1	-	TRBJ2-2	few	CSVETGTTNTGELFF	TGCAGCGTTGAGACCGGGACAACGAACACCGGGGAGCTGTTTTTT
14	TRBV20-1	-	TRBJ2-5	-	CSASWTDGQETQYF	TGCAGTGCTAGTTGGACGGACGGCCAAGAGACCCAGTACTTC
16	TRBV5-1	-	TRBJ2-7	few	CASSTGQTLGLYEQYF	TGCGCCAGCAGCACAGGACAGACCCTTGGCCTCTACGAGCAGTACTTC
12	TRBV7-9	-	TRBJ2-1	few	CASRPGNNEQFF	TGTGCCAGCAGACCCGGAAACAATGAGCAGTTCTTC
16	TRBV6-2/TRBV6-3	TRBD1	TRBJ1-2	-	CASSQTLTGANYGYTF	TGTGCCAGCAGCCAAACCCTAACAGGGGCTAACTATGGCTACACCTTC
15	TRBV7-9	-	TRBJ1-1	few	CASSFRGGQGTEAFF	TGTGCCAGCAGCTTTAGGGGGGGGCAGGGAACTGAAGCTTTCTTT
17	TRBV6-1	-	TRBJ1-5	-	CASIDMAGGTYNQPQHF	TGTGCCAGCATTGATATGGCCGGCGGGACTTACAATCAGCCCCAGCATTTT
15	TRBV4-1	TRBD2	TRBJ2-5	few	CASSQTTSGQETQYF	TGCGCCAGCAGCCAAACGACTAGCGGACAAGAGACCCAGTACTTC
16	TRBV27	TRBD1	TRBJ1-4	few	CASSSAPGGNNEKLFF	TGTGCCAGCAGTTCCGCCCCAGGGGGGAATAATGAAAAACTGTTTTTT
14	TRBV28	TRBD1	TRBJ1-4	-	CASSHRDSYEKLFF	TGTGCCAGCAGTCACCGGGACAGCTATGAAAAACTGTTTTTT
14	TRBV19	-	TRBJ2-1	few	CASSIVTSYNEQFF	TGTGCCAGTAGTATTGTGACTAGTTACAATGAGCAGTTCTTC
15	TRBV12-3/TRBV12-4	TRBD2	TRBJ2-1	few	CASSPPGTSRNEQFF	TGTGCCAGCAGCCCTCCCGGGACTAGCAGAAATGAGCAGTTCTTC
17	TRBV18	TRBD2	TRBJ2-1	-	CASSPTDLAGGYNEQFF	TGTGCCAGCTCACCTACCGATCTAGCGGGAGGTTACAATGAGCAGTTCTTC
12	TRBV11-2	TRBD1	TRBJ2-1	-	CASSVDRGPQFF	TGTGCCAGCAGCGTGGACAGGGGGCCCCAGTTCTTC
19	TRBV6-5	TRBD1	TRBJ1-6	-	CASSYLLPGQDSYNSPLHF	TGTGCCAGCAGTTACCTTCTTCCGGGACAGGACTCCTATAATTCACCCCTCCACTTT